The 5 T cell receptor beta chains below come from one sample, sequenced in a study of blood T cell repertoires in COVID-19. Here immunoSEQ multiplex PCR was the method, and the copy in TCRdb shows in-frame clones only, minus some. The sample includes just over 300,000 clones, 65% to 90% of them seen just once. Sequenced input: PBMCs or T cells enriched from blood (not recorded which). These receptors all stem from a man aged 25-40 years who had recovered from COVID-19.

This clone was counted a few times. The V gene is TRBV27, the J gene TRBJ1-4, with TRBD1 matching 10 bases. The V gene end was trimmed by 5 bases and the J gene end by 4 bases; junction bases not matched to a gene: 1. CDR1 and CDR2 from the germline V gene are MNHEY and SMNVEV (reference sequence). The CDR3 spans 14 residues. CDR3 residues: CASSRTGGNEKLFF. CDR3 nucleotide sequence: TGTGCCAGCAGTCGGACAGGGGGTAATGAAAAACTGTTTTTT. Together with reference TRBV27 and TRBJ1-4, the CDR3 gives the full variable domain: EAQVTQNPRYLITVTGKKLTVTCSQNMNHEYMSWYRQDPGLGLRQIYYSMNVEVTDKGDVPEGYKVSRKEKRNFPLILESPSPNQTSLYFCASSRTGGNEKLFFGSGTQLSVL.

The chain couples TRBV20-1 to TRBJ1-1; D is ambiguous. V lost 6 bases and J lost 5, with 7 bases in between. This CDR3 contains 10 residues. CDR1 and CDR2 (germline): DFQATT, SNEGSKA (reference sequence). CDR3 region: CSAEATEAFF. CDR3 nucleotide sequence: TGCAGTGCCGAGGCGACTGAAGCTTTCTTT.

The chain links TRBV3-1 (or the pseudogene TRBV3-2) to TRBJ2-7; tentatively, D is TRBD1 (6 bases). The CDR3 runs to 15 residues. V was trimmed by 4 bases and J by 6 bases, leaving 19 bases between them. The germline V gene has CDR1 LGHDT and CDR2 YNNKEL (reference sequence). The CDR3 DNA follows: TGTGCCAGCAGCCTAACACAGGGTAATGGTGGCGAGCAGTACTTC. The encoded protein is CASSLTQGNGGEQYF.

V gene TRBV5-1 combines with J gene TRBJ2-5; 12 bases are a match to TRBD2. Losses at the gene ends were 0 bases for V and 5 bases for J; bases not matched to a gene: 2. The CDR3 runs 15 residues. Germline values: CDR1 SGHRS, CDR2 YFSETQ. The CDR3 DNA reads as TGCGCCAGCAGCTTGGGGACTAGCGGGGTGGAGACCCAGTACTTC. It translates to CASSLGTSGVETQYF.

The V and J genes are TRBV5-1 and TRBJ2-3; 8 bases are shared with TRBD1. The trim removed 6 bases at V and 1 base at J, leaving 19 bases unmatched. The germline V gene has CDR1 SGHRS and CDR2 YFSETQ. CDR3 length: 19 residues. The CDR3 DNA is TGCGCCAGCAAGGTTACCCCGGGTCGAGGACAGGGAGGCACAGATACGCAGTATTTT. Translation gives CASKVTPGRGQGGTDTQYF.